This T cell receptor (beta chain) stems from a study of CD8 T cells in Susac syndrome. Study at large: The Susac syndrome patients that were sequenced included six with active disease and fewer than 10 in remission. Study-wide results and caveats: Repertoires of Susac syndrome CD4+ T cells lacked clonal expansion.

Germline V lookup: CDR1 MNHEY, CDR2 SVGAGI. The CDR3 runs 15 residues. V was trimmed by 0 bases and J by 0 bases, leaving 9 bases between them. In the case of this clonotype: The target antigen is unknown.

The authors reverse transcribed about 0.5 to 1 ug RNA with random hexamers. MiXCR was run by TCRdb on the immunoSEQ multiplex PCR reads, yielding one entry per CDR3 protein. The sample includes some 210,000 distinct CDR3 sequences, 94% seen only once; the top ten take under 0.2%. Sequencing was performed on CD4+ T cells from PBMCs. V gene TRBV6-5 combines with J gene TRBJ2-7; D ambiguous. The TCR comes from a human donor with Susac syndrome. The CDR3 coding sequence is TGTGCCAGCAGTTACTCGCACGGTTACTCCTACGAGCAGTACTTC. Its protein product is CASSYSHGYSYEQYF.